The TCR beta chain under discussion was sequenced for a study of shared clonotypes between healthy human individuals. The germline CDR1 and CDR2 sequences are MNHEY and SMNVEV (reference sequence). The germline V and J ends were trimmed by 2 bases and 0 bases, with 11 bases remaining between them. This CDR3 has 15 residues. Libraries were prepared by immunoSEQ multiplex PCR; TCRdb keeps only in-frame clonotypes and omits some of them. Found here are about 2.1 million clones, over 85% of them singletons; the top ten hold approximately 1.6%. Terminally differentiated effector memory CD45RA+ cells were excluded by CCR7 positive selection of CD45RO-negative cells. A single count supports this clone.

Sequencing was done on a sample of naive CD8+ T cells from PBMCs. This chain uses TRBV27 with TRBJ2-7; D unclear. The TCR originated in a man between 18 and 29 years old in good health. Some clones in this sample may be carry-over from other donors' samples. CDR3 sequence: CASSLARYSSYEQYF. The CDR3 DNA reads TGTGCCAGCAGTTTAGCGCGTTACAGCTCCTACGAGCAGTACTTC.